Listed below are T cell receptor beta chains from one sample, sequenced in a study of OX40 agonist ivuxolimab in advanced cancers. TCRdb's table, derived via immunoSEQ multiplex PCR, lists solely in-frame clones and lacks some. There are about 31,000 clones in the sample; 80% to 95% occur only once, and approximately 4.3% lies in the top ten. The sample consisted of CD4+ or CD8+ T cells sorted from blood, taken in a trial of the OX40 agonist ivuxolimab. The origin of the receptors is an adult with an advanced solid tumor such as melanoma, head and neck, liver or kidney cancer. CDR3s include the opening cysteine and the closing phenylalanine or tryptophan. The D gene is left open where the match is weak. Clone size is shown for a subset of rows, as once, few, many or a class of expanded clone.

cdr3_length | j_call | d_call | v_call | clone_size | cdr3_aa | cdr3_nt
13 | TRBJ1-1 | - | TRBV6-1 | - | CASSDFTWEEAFF | TGTGCCAGCAGTGACTTTACGTGGGAGGAAGCTTTCTTT
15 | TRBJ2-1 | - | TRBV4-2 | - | CASSPTGPSYNEQFF | TGTGCCAGCAGCCCGACAGGTCCCTCCTACAATGAGCAGTTCTTC
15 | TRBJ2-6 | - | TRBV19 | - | CASSLDSSGANVLTF | TGTGCCAGTAGTTTAGACAGCTCTGGGGCCAACGTCCTGACTTTC
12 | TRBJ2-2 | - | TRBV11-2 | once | CAALGDTGELFF | TGTGCCGCGCTGGGGGACACCGGGGAGCTGTTTTTT
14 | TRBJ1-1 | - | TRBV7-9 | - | CASSHNPTDTEAFF | TGTGCCAGCAGCCACAATCCCACGGACACTGAAGCTTTCTTT
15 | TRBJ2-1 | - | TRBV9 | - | CASSVAGGSYNEQFF | TGTGCCAGCAGCGTAGCCGGGGGCTCCTACAATGAGCAGTTCTTC
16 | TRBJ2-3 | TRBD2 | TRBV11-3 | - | CASSLAAGVGTDTQYF | TGTGCCAGCAGCTTAGCAGCGGGAGTTGGCACAGATACGCAGTATTTT
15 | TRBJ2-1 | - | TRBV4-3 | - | CASSQEWVSYNEQFF | TGCGCCAGCAGCCAAGAGTGGGTCTCCTACAATGAGCAGTTCTTC
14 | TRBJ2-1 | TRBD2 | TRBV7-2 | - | CASSTGTSGTEQFF | TGTGCCAGCAGCACCGGGACTAGCGGGACGGAGCAGTTCTTC
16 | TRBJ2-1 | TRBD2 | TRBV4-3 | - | CASSQDAGGPPGEQFF | TGCGCCAGCAGCCAAGATGCGGGAGGCCCCCCTGGTGAGCAGTTCTTC
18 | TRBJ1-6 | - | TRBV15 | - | CATSRDLARSSYNSPLHF | TGTGCCACCAGCAGAGATCTCGCGCGGAGCTCCTATAATTCACCCCTCCACTTT
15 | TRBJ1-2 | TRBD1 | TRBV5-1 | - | CASSFDRGINYGYTF | TGCGCCAGCAGCTTTGACAGGGGCATTAACTATGGCTACACCTTC
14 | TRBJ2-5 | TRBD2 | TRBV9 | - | CASTPTSGKETQYF | TGTGCCAGCACCCCGACTAGCGGGAAAGAGACCCAGTACTTC
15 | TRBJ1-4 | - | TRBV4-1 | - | CASSQPGHPNEKLFF | TGCGCCAGCAGCCAGCCGGGACACCCTAATGAAAAACTGTTTTTT
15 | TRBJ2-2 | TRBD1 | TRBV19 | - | CASSLGTGSTGELFF | TGTGCCAGTAGTCTCGGGACAGGCAGCACCGGGGAGCTGTTTTTT
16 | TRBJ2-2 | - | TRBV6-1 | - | CASSDNGGLDTGELFF | TGTGCCAGCAGTGATAATGGGGGGCTTGACACCGGGGAGCTGTTTTTT
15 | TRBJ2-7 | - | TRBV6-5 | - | CASSYGDRSGVEQYF | TGTGCCAGCAGTTACGGGGACCGCAGCGGAGTCGAGCAGTACTTC
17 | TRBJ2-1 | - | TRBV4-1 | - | CASSQATGLLSYNEQFF | TGCGCCAGCAGCCAGGCGACAGGATTACTCTCCTACAATGAGCAGTTCTTC
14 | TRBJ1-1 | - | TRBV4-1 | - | CASSHEAGNTEAFF | TGCGCCAGCAGCCATGAGGCTGGGAACACTGAAGCTTTCTTT
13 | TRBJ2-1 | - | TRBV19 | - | CASSQRPINEQFF | TGTGCCAGTAGTCAAAGACCCATAAATGAGCAGTTCTTC
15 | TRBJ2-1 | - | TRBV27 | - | CASSFIRGFYNEQFF | TGTGCCAGCAGTTTCATCAGGGGTTTCTACAATGAGCAGTTCTTC
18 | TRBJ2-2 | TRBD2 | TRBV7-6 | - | CASSLAVSGTINTGELFF | TGTGCCAGCAGCTTAGCCGTGAGCGGGACGATTAACACCGGGGAGCTGTTTTTT
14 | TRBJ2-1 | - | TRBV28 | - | CASSLTGSYNEQFF | TGTGCCAGCAGTTTAACGGGGTCCTACAATGAGCAGTTCTTC
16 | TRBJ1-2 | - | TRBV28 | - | CASSLWGDGPNYGYTF | TGTGCCAGCAGTTTATGGGGGGACGGTCCTAACTATGGCTACACCTTC
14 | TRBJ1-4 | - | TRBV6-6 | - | CASTVNGALEKLFF | TGTGCCAGCACCGTTAATGGGGCCCTAGAAAAACTGTTTTTT
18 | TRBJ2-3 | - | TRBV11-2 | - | CASSPGPSGEPLLDTQYF | TGTGCCAGCAGCCCGGGGCCCTCGGGTGAACCCCTGTTGGATACGCAGTATTTT
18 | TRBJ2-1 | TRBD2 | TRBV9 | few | CASSAPEAGGLGVNEQFF | TGTGCCAGCAGCGCCCCCGAGGCGGGAGGCCTAGGAGTCAATGAGCAGTTCTTC
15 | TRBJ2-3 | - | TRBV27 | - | CASSLGTRGTDTQYF | TGTGCCAGCAGTTTGGGCACCCGGGGCACAGATACGCAGTATTTT
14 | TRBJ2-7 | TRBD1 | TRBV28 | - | CASSPRTGGREQYF | TGTGCCAGCAGTCCTCGGACAGGGGGGAGGGAGCAGTACTTC
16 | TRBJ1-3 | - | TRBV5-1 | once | CASSLMGPTSGNTIYF | TGCGCCAGCAGCTTAATGGGACCCACCTCTGGAAACACCATATATTTT
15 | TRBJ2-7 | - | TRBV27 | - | CASSLSATGSYEQYF | TGTGCCAGCAGTTTGTCCGCGACAGGTTCCTACGAGCAGTACTTC
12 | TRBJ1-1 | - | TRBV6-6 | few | CASTPDRGEAFF | TGTGCCAGCACCCCCGACAGAGGAGAAGCTTTCTTT
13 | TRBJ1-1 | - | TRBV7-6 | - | CASSWGSTTEAFF | TGTGCCAGCAGCTGGGGCTCGACCACTGAAGCTTTCTTT
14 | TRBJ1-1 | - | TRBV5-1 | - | CASSLGPMNTEAFF | TGCGCCAGCAGCTTGGGACCGATGAACACTGAAGCTTTCTTT
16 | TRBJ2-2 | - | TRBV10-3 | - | CAISEETHYPTGELFF | TGTGCCATCAGTGAAGAGACACACTACCCCACCGGGGAGCTGTTTTTT